The 7 T cell receptor beta chains below come from one sample, sequenced in a study of cytomegalovirus exposure and HLA in healthy donors. The PCR was carried out with 60 Vbeta primers and 13 Jbeta primers. Here immunoSEQ multiplex PCR was the method, and the copy in TCRdb shows in-frame clones only, minus some. The sample contains around 190,000 clones, approximately 80% of which appear only once. Sequences were obtained from PBMCs. These TCRs come from a man aged 40-55 years in good health and CMV-seropositive.

V is TRBV4-2 and J is TRBJ1-1; D not resolved. This CDR3 spans 14 amino acids. V was cut by 2 bases and J by 4 bases, with 11 bases left in between. The V gene's germline CDR1 is LGHNA and CDR2 YNFKEQ. The CDR3 bases are TGTGCCAGCAGCCAAACCTCGAAGAGCACTGAAGCTTTCTTT. Its protein is CASSQTSKSTEAFF.

This clone has just a few counts. The J gene is TRBJ1-2, the V gene TRBV7-2; D is ambiguous. The CDR3 totals 12 residues. Trimming removed 5 bases at V and 5 bases at J, with 9 bases between. Per germline, CDR1 SGHTA and CDR2 FQGNSA. This CDR3 is CASSHQDYGYTF. The DNA for the CDR3 is TGTGCCAGCAGCCACCAGGATTATGGCTACACCTTC.

The chain combines TRBV4-1 with TRBJ2-5; 13 positions agree with TRBD2. Looked up from germline, CDR1 is MGHRA and CDR2 is YSYEKL. J gave up 8 bases and V 1 base, and 7 bases lay outside the gene matches. CDR3 length: 16 residues. CDR3 bases: TGCGCCAGCAGCCAAGGGGATCGACTAGCGGGGGGTACCCAGTACTTC. Translating it yields CASSQGDRLAGGTQYF.

V is TRBV7-9 and J is TRBJ2-7, with a weak D call TRBD1 (6 bases). Germline CDR1 reads SEHNR; CDR2 reads FQNEAQ (reference sequence). The length of the CDR3 is 14 residues. V was pared by 4 bases and J by 8 bases, with 18 bases between. The CDR3 coding sequence is TGTGCCAGCAGCTACGGACAGAACTGGAACAAGCAGTACTTC. As protein: CASSYGQNWNKQYF. Full variable domain (outside the CDR3, taken from reference TRBV7-9 and TRBJ2-7): DTGVSQNPRHKITKRGQNVTFRCDPISEHNRLYWYRQTLGQGPEFLTYFQNEAQLEKSRLLSDRFSAERPKGSFSTLEIQRTEQGDSAMYLCASSYGQNWNKQYFGPGTRLTVT.

V and J are TRBV5-1 and TRBJ2-2, with D tentatively TRBD2 (7 bases). CDR1 and CDR2 from the germline V gene are SGHRS and YFSETQ. V was cut by 4 bases and J by 1 base, with 14 bases left in between. The CDR3 has 16 amino acids. The CDR3 DNA reads TGCGCCAGCAGCCCGTTGGGGGGGCTGAACACCGGGGAGCTGTTTTTT. Residues: CASSPLGGLNTGELFF.

The V and J genes are TRBV5-6 and TRBJ1-6; D might be TRBD1 (6 bases). The CDR3 sequence is 15 residues long. Looked up from germline, CDR1 is SGHDT and CDR2 is YYEEEE. V gave up 0 bases and J gave up 3 bases, with 7 bases separating them. The CDR3 is CASSLGQVYNSPLHF. The CDR3, as DNA: TGTGCCAGCAGCTTGGGACAGGTCTATAATTCACCCCTCCACTTT.

The gene calls are TRBV4-1 and TRBJ2-7; 12 nucleotides match TRBD2. The length of the CDR3 is 16 residues. Germline CDR1 MGHRA, CDR2 YSYEKL. Losses at the gene ends were 2 bases for V and 4 bases for J; bases not matched to a gene: 6. In DNA, the CDR3 is TGCGCCAGCAGCCAACCAGGACTAGCGGGATGGTACGAGCAGTACTTC. The encoded protein is CASSQPGLAGWYEQYF.